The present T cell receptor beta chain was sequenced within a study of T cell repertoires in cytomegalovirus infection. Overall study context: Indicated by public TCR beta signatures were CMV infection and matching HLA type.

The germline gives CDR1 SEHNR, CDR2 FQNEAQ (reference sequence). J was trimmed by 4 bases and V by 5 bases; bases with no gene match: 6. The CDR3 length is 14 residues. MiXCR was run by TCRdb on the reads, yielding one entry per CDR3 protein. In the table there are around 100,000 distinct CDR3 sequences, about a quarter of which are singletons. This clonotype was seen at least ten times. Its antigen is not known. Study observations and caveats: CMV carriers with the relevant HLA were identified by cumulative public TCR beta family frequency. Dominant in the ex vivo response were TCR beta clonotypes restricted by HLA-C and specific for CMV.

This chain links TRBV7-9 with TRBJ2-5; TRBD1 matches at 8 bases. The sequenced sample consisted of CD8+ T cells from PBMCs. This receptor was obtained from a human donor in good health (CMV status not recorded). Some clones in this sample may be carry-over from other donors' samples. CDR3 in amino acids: CASSLGQGVETQYF. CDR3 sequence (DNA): TGTGCCAGCAGCCTCGGACAGGGTGTAGAGACCCAGTACTTC.